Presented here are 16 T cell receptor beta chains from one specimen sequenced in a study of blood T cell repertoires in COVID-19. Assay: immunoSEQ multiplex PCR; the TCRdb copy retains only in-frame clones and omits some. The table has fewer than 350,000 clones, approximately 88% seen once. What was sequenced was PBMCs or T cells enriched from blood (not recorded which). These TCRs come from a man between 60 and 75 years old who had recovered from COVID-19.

In nucleotides, the CDR3 is TGTGCCAGCAGCTTGCAGGGGGCGTTCTACGAGCAGTACTTC. Residues: CASSLQGAFYEQYF. V and J are TRBV11-2 and TRBJ2-7; 8 nucleotides match TRBD1. Trimming removed 3 bases from V and 3 bases from J; junction bases left unmatched: 4. The CDR3 length is 14 residues. Germline CDR1 SGHAT, CDR2 FQNNGV.

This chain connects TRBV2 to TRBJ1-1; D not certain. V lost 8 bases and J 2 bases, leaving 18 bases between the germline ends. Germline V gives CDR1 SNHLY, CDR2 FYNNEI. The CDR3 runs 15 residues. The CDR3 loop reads CASRGRRNLNTEAFF. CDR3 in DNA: TGTGCCAGCCGCGGTCGACGGAACCTTAACACTGAAGCTTTCTTT.

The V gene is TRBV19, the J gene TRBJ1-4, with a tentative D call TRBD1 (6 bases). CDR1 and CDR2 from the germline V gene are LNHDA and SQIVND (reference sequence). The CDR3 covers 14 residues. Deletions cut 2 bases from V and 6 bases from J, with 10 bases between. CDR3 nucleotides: TGTGCCAGTAGTATAAAACAGGGCTATGAAAAACTGTTTTTT. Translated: CASSIKQGYEKLFF. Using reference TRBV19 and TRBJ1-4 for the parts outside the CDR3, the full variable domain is DGGITQSPKYLFRKEGQNVTLSCEQNLNHDAMYWYRQDPGQGLRLIYYSQIVNDFQKGDIAEGYSVSREKKESFPLTVTSAQKNPTAFYLCASSIKQGYEKLFFGSGTQLSVL.

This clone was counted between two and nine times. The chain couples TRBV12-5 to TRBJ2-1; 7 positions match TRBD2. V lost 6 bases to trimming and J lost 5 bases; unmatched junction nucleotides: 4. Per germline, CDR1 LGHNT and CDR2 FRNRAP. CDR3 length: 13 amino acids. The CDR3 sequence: CASGTTSDNEQFF. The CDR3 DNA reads TGTGCTAGTGGCACCACTAGCGACAATGAGCAGTTCTTC.

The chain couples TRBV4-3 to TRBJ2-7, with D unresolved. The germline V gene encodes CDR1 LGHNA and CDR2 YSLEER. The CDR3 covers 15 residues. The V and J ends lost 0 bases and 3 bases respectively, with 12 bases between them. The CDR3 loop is CASSQDSLDDYEQYF. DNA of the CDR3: TGCGCCAGCAGCCAAGATTCCCTAGACGACTACGAGCAGTACTTC.

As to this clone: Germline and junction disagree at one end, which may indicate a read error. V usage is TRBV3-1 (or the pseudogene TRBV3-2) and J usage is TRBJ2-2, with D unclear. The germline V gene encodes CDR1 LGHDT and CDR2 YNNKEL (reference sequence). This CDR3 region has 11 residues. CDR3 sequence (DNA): TGTGCCAGCAGTCACACAGGGGAGCTGTTTTTT. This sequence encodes CASSHTGELFF.

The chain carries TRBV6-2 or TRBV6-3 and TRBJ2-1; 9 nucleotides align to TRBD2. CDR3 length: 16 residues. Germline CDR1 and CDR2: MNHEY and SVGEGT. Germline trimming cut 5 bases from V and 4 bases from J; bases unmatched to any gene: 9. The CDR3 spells CASSPALAGIYNEQFF. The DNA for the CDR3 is TGTGCCAGCAGTCCAGCCCTAGCGGGGATATACAATGAGCAGTTCTTC.

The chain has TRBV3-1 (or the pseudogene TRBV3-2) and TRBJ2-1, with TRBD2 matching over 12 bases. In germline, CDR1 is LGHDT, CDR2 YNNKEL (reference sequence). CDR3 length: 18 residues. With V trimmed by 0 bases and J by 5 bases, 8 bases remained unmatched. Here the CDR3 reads CASSQDAVTSGRNNEQFF. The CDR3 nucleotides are TGTGCCAGCAGCCAAGATGCCGTGACTAGCGGGAGAAACAATGAGCAGTTCTTC.

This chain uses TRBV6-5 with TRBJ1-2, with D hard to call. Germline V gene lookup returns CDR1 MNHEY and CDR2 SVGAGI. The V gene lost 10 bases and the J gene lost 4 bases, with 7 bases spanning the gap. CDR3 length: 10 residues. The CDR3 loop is CATRFYGYTF. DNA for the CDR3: TGTGCCACCCGTTTCTATGGCTACACCTTC.

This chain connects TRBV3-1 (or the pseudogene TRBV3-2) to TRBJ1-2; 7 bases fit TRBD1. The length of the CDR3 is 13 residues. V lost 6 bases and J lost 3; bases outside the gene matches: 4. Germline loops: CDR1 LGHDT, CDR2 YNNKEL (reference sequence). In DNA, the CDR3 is TGTGCCAGCAGTCCGCAGGGGGACTATGGCTACACCTTC. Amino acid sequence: CASSPQGDYGYTF.

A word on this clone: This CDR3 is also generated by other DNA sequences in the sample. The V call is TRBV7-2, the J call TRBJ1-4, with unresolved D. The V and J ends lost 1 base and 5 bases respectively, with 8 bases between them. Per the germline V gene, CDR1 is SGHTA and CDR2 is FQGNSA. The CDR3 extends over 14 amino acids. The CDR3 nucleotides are TGTGCCAGCAGCTTAGGAGGATCGAATGAAAAACTGTTTTTT. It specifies CASSLGGSNEKLFF.

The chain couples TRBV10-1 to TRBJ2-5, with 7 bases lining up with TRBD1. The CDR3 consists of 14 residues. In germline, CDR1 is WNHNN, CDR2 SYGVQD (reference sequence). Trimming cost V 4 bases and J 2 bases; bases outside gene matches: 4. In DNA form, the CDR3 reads TGCGCCAGCAGTGCAACAGGGGCTCAAGAGACCCAGTACTTC. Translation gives CASSATGAQETQYF.

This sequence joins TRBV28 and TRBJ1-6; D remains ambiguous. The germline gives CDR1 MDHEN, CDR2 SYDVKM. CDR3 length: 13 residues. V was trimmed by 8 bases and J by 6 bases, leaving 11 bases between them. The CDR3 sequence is CASHPLSNSPLHF. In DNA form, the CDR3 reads TGTGCCAGCCACCCCCTTAGTAATTCACCCCTCCACTTT. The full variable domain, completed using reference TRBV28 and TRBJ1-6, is DVKVTQSSRYLVKRTGEKVFLECVQDMDHENMFWYRQDPGLGLRLIYFSYDVKMKEKGDIPEGYSVSREKKERFSLILESASTNQTSMYLCASHPLSNSPLHFGNGTRLTVT.

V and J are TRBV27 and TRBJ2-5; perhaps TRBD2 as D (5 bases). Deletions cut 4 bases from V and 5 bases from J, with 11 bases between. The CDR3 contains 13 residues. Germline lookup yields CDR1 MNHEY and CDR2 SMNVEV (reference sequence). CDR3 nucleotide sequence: TGTGCCAGCAGTTATGGCGGCGGGGAGACCCAGTACTTC. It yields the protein CASSYGGGETQYF.

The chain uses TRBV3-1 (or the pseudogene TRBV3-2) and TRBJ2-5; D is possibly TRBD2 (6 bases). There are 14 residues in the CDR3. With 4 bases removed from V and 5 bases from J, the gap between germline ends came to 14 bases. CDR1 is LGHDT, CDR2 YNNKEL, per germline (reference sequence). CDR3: CASSLLTSLETQYF. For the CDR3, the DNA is TGTGCCAGCAGCCTCCTGACTAGTCTCGAGACCCAGTACTTC.

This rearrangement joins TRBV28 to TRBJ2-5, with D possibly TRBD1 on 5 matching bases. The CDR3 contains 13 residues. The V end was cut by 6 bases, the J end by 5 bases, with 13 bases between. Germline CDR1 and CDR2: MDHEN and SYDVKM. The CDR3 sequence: CASSPRVRETQYF. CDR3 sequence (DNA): TGTGCCAGCAGCCCCAGGGTTCGGGAGACCCAGTACTTC.